This T cell receptor (beta chain) came from a study of Graves' ophthalmopathy and Graves' hyperthyroidism. From RNA, the CDR3 regions of TCR beta chains were amplified and sequenced. Second-round multiplex PCR followed a first-round RT-PCR using HTBI primers. From the multiplex PCR reads, TCRdb called clonotypes with MiXCR, one entry per CDR3 protein. This repertoire shows around 1,000,000 distinct CDR3 sequences, about 40% found once; its top ten account for around 10%. This clonotype was observed at least ten times. V lost 6 bases and J lost 5; bases outside the gene matches: 9. Looked up from germline, CDR1 is SGHVS and CDR2 is FQNEAQ. The CDR3 has 15 amino acids.

The chain recombines TRBV7-8 with TRBJ1-5; 8 nucleotides match TRBD1. The sequencing sample was made of peripheral blood or thyroid tissue (not recorded which). This receptor was identified in an adult man with Graves' hyperthyroidism. For the CDR3, the DNA is TGTGCCAGCAGACCCTGGACAGGGAAAGATCAGCCCCAGCATTTT. Residues: CASRPWTGKDQPQHF.